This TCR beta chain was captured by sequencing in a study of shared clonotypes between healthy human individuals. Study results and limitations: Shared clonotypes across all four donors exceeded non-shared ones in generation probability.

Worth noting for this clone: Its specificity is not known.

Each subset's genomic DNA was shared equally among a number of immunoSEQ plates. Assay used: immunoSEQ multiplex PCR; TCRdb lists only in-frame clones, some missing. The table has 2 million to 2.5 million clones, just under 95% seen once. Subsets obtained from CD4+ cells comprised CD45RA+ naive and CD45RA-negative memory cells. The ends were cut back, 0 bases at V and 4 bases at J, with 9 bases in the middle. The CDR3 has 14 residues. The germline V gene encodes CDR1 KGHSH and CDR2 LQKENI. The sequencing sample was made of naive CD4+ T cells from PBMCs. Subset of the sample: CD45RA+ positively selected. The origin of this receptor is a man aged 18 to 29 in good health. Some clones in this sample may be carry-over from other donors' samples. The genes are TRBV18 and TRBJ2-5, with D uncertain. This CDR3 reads CASSPPATVETQYF. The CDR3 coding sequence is TGTGCCAGCTCACCACCGGCTACGGTAGAGACCCAGTACTTC.